The 13 T cell receptor beta chains in this list originate from one sample, sequenced in a study of shared clonotypes between healthy human individuals. Sequencing was performed with immunoSEQ multiplex PCR; in TCRdb, only in-frame clones are kept and a portion is missing. The sample lists some 95,000 clones; almost 70% were seen once. Specimen: memory CD8+ T cells sorted from blood. As for subset: CD45RO+ cells pooled with CCR7-negative TemRA cells. These receptors were obtained from a man younger than 45 in good health.

The chain combines TRBV5-1 with TRBJ2-7, with D maybe TRBD1 (6 bases). Germline CDR1 and CDR2: SGHRS and YFSETQ. V was shortened by 2 bases and J by 0 bases, with 12 bases between the two germline ends. The CDR3 consists of 15 residues. CDR3 bases: TGCGCCAGCAGCTTTCGCCAGGGGCCCTCCTACGAGCAGTACTTC. Amino acid sequence: CASSFRQGPSYEQYF.

This clone has just a few counts. This rearrangement joins TRBV2 to TRBJ2-7; no clear D gene. CDR3 size: 13 residues. CDR1 is SNHLY and CDR2 is FYNNEI in the germline V gene. The V gene lost 3 bases and the J gene lost 3 bases, with 9 bases spanning the gap. The CDR3 region is CASSEYSYYEQYF. The CDR3 DNA reads TGTGCCAGCAGTGAGTACAGCTACTACGAGCAGTACTTC.

This clone showed up just a few times. The chain is built from TRBV13 and TRBJ2-7, with 11 bases that match TRBD2. This CDR3 is 16 amino acids long. Germline V gene sequence: CDR1 PRHDT, CDR2 FYEKMQ (reference sequence). With V trimmed by 5 bases and J by 5 bases, 11 bases remained unmatched. In DNA form, the CDR3 reads TGTGCCAGCAGCGCCCCGTTGGTAGCGGGAGGGCACGAGCAGTACTTC. This translates into CASSAPLVAGGHEQYF.

This clone was observed a single time. This chain joins TRBV7-9 and TRBJ1-2, with D tentatively TRBD1 (6 bases). The germline gives CDR1 SEHNR, CDR2 FQNEAQ (reference sequence). Trimming pared 4 bases from V and 0 bases from J, leaving 12 bases between. The CDR3 totals 15 residues. CDR3 in DNA: TGTGCCAGCAGCTCTCGGGGGCAGACTAACTATGGCTACACCTTC. Translating it yields CASSSRGQTNYGYTF.

The sample holds a few counts of this clone. The chain joins TRBV28 to TRBJ2-7; TRBD2 is a possible D gene (6 bases). The germline CDR1 and CDR2 sequences are MDHEN and SYDVKM. CDR3 length: 14 residues. V lost 1 base and J 3 bases, leaving 10 bases between the germline ends. The CDR3 loop reads CASSLSLADYEQYF. The CDR3 nucleotides are TGTGCCAGCAGTTTATCTTTAGCGGACTACGAGCAGTACTTC.

This sequence joins TRBV2 and TRBJ2-7; weak D call: TRBD1 (6 bases). Between the trimmed V and J ends, which lost 6 bases and 1 base, there was a span of 10 bases. Germline CDR1 is SNHLY and CDR2 is FYNNEI. This CDR3 is built from 13 residues. CDR3 region: CASSWTESYEQYF. In DNA, the CDR3 is TGTGCCAGCAGCTGGACAGAGTCCTACGAGCAGTACTTC.

Details on this clone: The same CDR3 can be traced to other DNA sequences in this sample. V is TRBV19 and J is TRBJ2-7; 13 bases are a match to TRBD2. The CDR3 runs to 15 residues. Trimming took 7 bases from V and 4 from J; bases not matched to a gene: 7. The germline V gene encodes CDR1 LNHDA and CDR2 SQIVND (reference sequence). The DNA of the CDR3 is TGTGCCAGTACCAGGACTAGCGGGAGTAGGTACGAGCAGTACTTC. The encoded protein is CASTRTSGSRYEQYF.

Only a few counts were recorded for this clone. The V and J genes are TRBV10-2 and TRBJ2-6; D possibly corresponds to TRBD2 (6 bases). V lost 3 bases and J lost 0, with 12 bases in between. The CDR3 runs 17 residues. The V gene's germline CDR1 is WSHSY and CDR2 SAAADI. The CDR3 DNA follows: TGCGCCAGCAGTGACTGGAGGGAGTTCTCTGGGGCCAACGTCCTGACTTTC. This sequence encodes CASSDWREFSGANVLTF.

V gene TRBV4-1 combines with J gene TRBJ2-3; D may be TRBD2 (5 bases). V was cut by 0 bases and J by 4 bases, with 14 bases left in between. The CDR3 totals 16 residues. CDR1 and CDR2 (germline): MGHRA, YSYEKL. The CDR3 DNA reads as TGCGCCAGCAGCCAAGATCGGTGGCGGGTGCCAGATACGCAGTATTTT. It translates to CASSQDRWRVPDTQYF.

The V gene is TRBV7-8, the J gene TRBJ2-1; D possibly corresponds to TRBD2 (5 bases). V shed 5 bases and J shed 0 bases, with 11 bases lying between them. CDR3 length: 15 residues. Germline loops: CDR1 SGHVS, CDR2 FQNEAQ. The CDR3 DNA reads TGTGCCAGCAGCCTCATAGCGAGCTCCTACAATGAGCAGTTCTTC. It specifies CASSLIASSYNEQFF.

The chain joins TRBV28 to TRBJ2-3; no firm D call. This CDR3 comprises 14 residues. V lost 3 bases and J lost 0, with 7 bases in between. CDR1 and CDR2 from the germline V gene are MDHEN and SYDVKM. CDR3 nucleotide sequence: TGTGCCAGCAGTTTGGCCTCTAGCACAGATACGCAGTATTTT. It encodes CASSLASSTDTQYF.

The V gene is TRBV6-1, the J gene TRBJ1-1; tentative D call: TRBD1 (5 bases). Germline CDR1 and CDR2: MNHNS and SASEGT. This CDR3 is built from 16 residues. Trimming removed 2 bases at V and 5 bases at J, with 18 bases between. CDR3 nucleotides: TGTGCCAGCAGTGAAAGGTGGAGGACGGGGGGAACTGAAGCTTTCTTT. Residues: CASSERWRTGGTEAFF.

V is TRBV11-2 and J is TRBJ2-6, with D perhaps assigned TRBD1 or TRBD2 (6 bases each). This CDR3 region has 16 residues. Per germline, CDR1 SGHAT and CDR2 FQNNGV. With 7 bases removed from V and 2 bases from J, the gap between germline ends came to 15 bases. Here the CDR3 reads CASTQLGGAGANVLTF. The CDR3 nucleotides read TGTGCCAGCACGCAACTCGGGGGCGCTGGGGCCAACGTCCTGACTTTC.